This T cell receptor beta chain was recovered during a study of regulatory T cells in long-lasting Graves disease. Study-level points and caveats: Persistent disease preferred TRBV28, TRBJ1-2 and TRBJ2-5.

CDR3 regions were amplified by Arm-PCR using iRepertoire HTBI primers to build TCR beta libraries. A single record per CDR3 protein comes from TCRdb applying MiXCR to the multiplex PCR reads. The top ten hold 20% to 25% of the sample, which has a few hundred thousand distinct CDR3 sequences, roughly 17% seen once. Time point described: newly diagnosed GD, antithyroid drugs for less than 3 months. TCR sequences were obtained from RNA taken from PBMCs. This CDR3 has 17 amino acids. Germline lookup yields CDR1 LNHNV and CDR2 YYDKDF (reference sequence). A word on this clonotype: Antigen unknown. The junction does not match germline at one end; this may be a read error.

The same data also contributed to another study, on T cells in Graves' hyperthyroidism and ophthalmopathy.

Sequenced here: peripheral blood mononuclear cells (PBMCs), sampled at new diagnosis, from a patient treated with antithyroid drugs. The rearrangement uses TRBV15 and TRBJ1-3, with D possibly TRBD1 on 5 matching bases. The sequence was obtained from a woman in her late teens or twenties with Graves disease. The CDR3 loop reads CATGRTGTASSGNTIYF. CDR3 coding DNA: TGTGCCACCGGCAGAACCGGGACGGCGAGCTCTGGAAACACCATATATTTT.